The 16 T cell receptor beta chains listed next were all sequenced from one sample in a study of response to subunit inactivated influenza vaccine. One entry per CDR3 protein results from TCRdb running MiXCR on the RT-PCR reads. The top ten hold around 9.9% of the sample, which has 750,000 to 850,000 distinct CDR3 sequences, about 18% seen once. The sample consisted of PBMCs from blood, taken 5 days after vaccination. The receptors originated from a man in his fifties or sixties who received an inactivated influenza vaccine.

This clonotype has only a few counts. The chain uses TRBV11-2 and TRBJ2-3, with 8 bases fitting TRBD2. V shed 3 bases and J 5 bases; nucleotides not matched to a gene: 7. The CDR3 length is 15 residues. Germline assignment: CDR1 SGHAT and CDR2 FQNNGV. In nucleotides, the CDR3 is TGTGCCAGCAGCTTGAGAGCGGGAGCGGGAGATACGCAGTATTTT. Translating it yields CASSLRAGAGDTQYF.

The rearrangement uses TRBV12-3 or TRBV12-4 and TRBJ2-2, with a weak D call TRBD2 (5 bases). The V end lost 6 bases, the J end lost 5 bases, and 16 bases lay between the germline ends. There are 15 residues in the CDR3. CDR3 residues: CASRRTGVGTGELFF. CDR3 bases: TGTGCCAGCAGACGAACCGGGGTTGGGACCGGGGAGCTGTTTTTT.

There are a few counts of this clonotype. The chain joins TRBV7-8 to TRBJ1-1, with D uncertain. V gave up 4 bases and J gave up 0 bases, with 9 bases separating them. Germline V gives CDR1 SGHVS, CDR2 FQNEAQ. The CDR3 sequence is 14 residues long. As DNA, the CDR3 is TGTGCCAGCAGCTCGGCAATCCTGAACACTGAAGCTTTCTTT. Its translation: CASSSAILNTEAFF.

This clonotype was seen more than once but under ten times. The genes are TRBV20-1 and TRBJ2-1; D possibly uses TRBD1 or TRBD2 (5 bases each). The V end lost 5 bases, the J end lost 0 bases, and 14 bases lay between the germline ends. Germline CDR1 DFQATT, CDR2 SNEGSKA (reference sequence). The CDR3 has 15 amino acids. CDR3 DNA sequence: TGCAGTGCTCAGAAGGGACGGAGCTCCTACAATGAGCAGTTCTTC. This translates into CSAQKGRSSYNEQFF.

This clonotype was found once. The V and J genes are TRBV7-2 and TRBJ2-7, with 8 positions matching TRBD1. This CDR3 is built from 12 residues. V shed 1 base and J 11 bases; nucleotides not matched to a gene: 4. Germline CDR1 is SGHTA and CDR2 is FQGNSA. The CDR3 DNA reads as TGTGCCAGCAGCTTAGGGAGACAGGGGAAGTACTTC. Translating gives CASSLGRQGKYF.

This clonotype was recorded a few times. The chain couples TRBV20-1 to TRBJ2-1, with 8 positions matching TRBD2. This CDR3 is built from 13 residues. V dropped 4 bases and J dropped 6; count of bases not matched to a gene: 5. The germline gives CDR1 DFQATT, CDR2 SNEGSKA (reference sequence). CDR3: CSATRGASNEQFF. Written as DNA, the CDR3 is TGCAGTGCTACGCGGGGGGCATCCAATGAGCAGTTCTTC.

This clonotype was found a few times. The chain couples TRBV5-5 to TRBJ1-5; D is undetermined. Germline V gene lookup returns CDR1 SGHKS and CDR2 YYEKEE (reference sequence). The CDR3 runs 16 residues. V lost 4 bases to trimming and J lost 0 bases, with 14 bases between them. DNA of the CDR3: TGTGCCAGCAGCCCTGGGTCACTATATAGCAATCAGCCCCAGCATTTT. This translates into CASSPGSLYSNQPQHF.

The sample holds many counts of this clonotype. The CDR3 coding sequence is TGTGCCACCACAAATTCCTACAATGAGCAGTTCTTC. Translating it yields CATTNSYNEQFF. V usage is TRBV10-3 and J usage is TRBJ2-1; D unclear. The germline CDR1 and CDR2 sequences are ENHRY and SYGVKD. Trimming removed 10 bases from V and 1 base from J, with 8 bases in between. CDR3 length: 12 residues.

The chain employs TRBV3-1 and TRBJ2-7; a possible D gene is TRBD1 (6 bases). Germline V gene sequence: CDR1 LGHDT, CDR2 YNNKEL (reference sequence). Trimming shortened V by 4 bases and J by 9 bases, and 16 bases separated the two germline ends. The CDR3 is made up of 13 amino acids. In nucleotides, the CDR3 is TGTGCCAGCAGCCCTTCAACACAGGGTCGGCAGTACTTC. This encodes CASSPSTQGRQYF.

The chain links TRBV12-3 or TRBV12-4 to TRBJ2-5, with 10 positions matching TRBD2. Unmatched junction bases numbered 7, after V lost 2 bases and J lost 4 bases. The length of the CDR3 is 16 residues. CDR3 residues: CASSLSVAGGRETQYF. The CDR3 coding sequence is TGTGCCAGCAGTTTATCGGTAGCGGGGGGCAGAGAGACCCAGTACTTC.

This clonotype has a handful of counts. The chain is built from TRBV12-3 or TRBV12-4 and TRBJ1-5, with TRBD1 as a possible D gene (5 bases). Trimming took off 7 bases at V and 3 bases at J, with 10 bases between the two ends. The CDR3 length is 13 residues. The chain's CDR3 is CASNSGLNQPQHF. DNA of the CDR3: TGTGCCAGCAATTCAGGGCTCAATCAGCCCCAGCATTTT.

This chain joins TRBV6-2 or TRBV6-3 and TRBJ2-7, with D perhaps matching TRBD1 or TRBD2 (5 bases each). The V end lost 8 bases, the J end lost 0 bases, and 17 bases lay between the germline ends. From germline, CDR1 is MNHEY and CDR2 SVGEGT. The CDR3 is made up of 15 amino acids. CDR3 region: CASAQSWGSSYEQYF. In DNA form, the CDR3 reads TGTGCCAGCGCCCAAAGTTGGGGGTCCTCCTACGAGCAGTACTTC.

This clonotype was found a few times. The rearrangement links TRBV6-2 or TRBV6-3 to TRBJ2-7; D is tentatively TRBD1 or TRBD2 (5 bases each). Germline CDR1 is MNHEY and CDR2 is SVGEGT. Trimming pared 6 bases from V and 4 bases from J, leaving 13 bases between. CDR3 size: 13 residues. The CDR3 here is CASRGVGEYEQYF. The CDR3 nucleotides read TGTGCCAGCAGAGGGGTAGGGGAGTACGAGCAGTACTTC.

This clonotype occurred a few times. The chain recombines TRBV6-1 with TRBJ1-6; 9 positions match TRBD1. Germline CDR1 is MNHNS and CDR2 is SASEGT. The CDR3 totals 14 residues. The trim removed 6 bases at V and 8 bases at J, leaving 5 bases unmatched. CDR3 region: CASRRGQGDSPLHF. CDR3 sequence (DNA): TGTGCCAGCAGGAGGGGACAGGGTGATTCACCCCTCCACTTT.

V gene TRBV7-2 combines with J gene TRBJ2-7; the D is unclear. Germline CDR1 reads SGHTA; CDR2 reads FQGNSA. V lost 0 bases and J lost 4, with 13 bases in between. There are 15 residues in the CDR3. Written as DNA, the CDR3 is TGTGCCAGCAGCTTAGCGTGGGTCAAGACATACGAGCAGTACTTC. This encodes CASSLAWVKTYEQYF.

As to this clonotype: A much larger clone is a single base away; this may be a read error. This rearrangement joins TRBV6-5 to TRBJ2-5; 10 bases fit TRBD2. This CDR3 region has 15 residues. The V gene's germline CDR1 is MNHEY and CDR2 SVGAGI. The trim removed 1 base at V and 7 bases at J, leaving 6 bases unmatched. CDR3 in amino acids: CASSYYLAGGATQYF. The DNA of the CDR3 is TGTGCCAGCAGTTACTACTTAGCGGGAGGTGCGACCCAGTACTTC.